The T cell receptor beta chain under discussion was sequenced for a study of T cell changes during pregnancy in multiple sclerosis. The repertoire was sequenced with immunoSEQ multiplex PCR; TCRdb's copy has only in-frame clones and lacks some. The table has some 70,000 clones, 85% to 95% seen once. The germline V gene encodes CDR1 PRHDT and CDR2 FYEKMQ (reference sequence). The V gene lost 3 bases and the J gene lost 1 base, with 10 bases spanning the gap. The CDR3 runs 14 residues. The material sequenced was CD8+ T cells from peripheral blood mononuclear cells, taken in the third trimester of pregnancy. The V gene is TRBV13, the J gene TRBJ2-7; TRBD1 might be the D (6 bases). This TCR was sampled from a female donor in good health, enrolled as a control in a pregnancy study. CDR3 in amino acids: CASSFRQDSYEQYF. The CDR3 bases are TGTGCCAGCAGCTTTCGACAGGATTCCTACGAGCAGTACTTC.